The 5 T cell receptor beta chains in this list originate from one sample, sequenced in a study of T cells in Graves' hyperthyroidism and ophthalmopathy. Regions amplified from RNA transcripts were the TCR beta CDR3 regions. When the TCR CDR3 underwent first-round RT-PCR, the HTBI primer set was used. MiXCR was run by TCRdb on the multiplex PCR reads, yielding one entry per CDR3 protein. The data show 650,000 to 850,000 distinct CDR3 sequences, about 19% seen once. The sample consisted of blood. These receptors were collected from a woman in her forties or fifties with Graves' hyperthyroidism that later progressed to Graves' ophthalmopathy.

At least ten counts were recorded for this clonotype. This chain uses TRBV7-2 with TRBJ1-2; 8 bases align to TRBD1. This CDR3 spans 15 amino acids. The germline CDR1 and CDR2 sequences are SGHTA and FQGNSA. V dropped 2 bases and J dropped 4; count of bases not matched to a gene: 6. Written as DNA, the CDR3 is TGTGCCAGCAGCTTATCACCCGGGACAGGCTATGGCTACACCTTC. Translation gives CASSLSPGTGYGYTF.

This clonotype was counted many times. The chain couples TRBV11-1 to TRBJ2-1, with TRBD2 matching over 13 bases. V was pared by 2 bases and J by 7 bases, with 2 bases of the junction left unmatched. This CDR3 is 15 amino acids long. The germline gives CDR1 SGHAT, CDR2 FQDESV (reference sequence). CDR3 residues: CASSLRLAGGNEQFF. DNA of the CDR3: TGTGCCAGCAGCTTACGACTAGCGGGGGGTAATGAGCAGTTCTTC. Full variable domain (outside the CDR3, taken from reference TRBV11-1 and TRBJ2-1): EAEVAQSPRYKITEKSQAVAFWCDPISGHATLYWYRQILGQGPELLVQFQDESVVDDSQLPKDRFSAERLKGVDSTLKIQPAELGDSAMYLCASSLRLAGGNEQFFGPGTRLTVL.

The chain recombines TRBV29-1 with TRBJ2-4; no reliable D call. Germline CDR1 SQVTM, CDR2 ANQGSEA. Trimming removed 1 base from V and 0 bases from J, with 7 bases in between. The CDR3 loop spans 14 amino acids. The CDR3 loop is CSVEGVLAKNIQYF. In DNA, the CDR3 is TGCAGCGTTGAAGGAGTACTAGCCAAAAACATTCAGTACTTC.

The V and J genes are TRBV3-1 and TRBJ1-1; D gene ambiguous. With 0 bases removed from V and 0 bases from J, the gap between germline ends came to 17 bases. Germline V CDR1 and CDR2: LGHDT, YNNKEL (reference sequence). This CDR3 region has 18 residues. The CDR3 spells CASSQDQDRVLLNTEAFF. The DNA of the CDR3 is TGTGCCAGCAGCCAAGATCAAGACCGCGTATTATTGAACACTGAAGCTTTCTTT.

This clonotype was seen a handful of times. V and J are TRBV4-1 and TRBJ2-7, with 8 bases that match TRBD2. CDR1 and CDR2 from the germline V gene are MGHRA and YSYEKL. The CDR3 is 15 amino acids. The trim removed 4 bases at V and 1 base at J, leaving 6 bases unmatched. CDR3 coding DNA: TGCGCCAGCAGCCCCGGGGGGGATTTGTCCTACGAGCAGTACTTC. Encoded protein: CASSPGGDLSYEQYF.